These 29 T cell receptor beta chains came from one sample sequenced in a study of radiation and T cells in renal cell carcinoma. The time point is: blood 2 weeks post-SBRT. Described treatment: 15 Gy SBRT to primary tumor, nephrectomy 4 weeks later. Sequenced by immunoSEQ multiplex PCR; TCRdb stores in-frame clones only, minus some. In the table there are more than 95,000 clones, around 81% of which are singletons. The source was blood, collected from a patient whose treatment included radiotherapy and nephrectomy. All receptors derive from a man aged 50-60 years with renal cell carcinoma.

The genes are TRBV7-3 and TRBJ2-3, with 8 bases fitting TRBD1. The CDR3 totals 15 residues. V lost 3 bases to trimming and J lost 3 bases; unmatched junction nucleotides: 5. Per germline, CDR1 SGHTA and CDR2 FQGTGA. CDR3 loop: CASSFGRGQTDTQYF. The CDR3 nucleotides read TGTGCCAGCAGCTTTGGCAGGGGGCAGACAGATACGCAGTATTTT. Filled out from reference TRBV7-3 and TRBJ2-3, the complete variable domain reads GAGVSQTPSNKVTEKGKYVELRCDPISGHTALYWYRQSLGQGPEFLIYFQGTGAADDSGLPNDRFFAVRPEGSVSTLKIQRTERGDSAVYLCASSFGRGQTDTQYFGPGTRLTVL.

The chain has TRBV18 and TRBJ2-5; a possible D gene is TRBD2 (5 bases). The CDR3 is made up of 16 amino acids. The germline V gene has CDR1 KGHSH and CDR2 LQKENI. Trimming took 5 bases from V and 5 from J, leaving 21 bases between them. The CDR3: CASSSGSAPLGETQYF. For the CDR3, the DNA is TGTGCCAGCTCATCGGGGTCTGCTCCTCTTGGGGAGACCCAGTACTTC.

This sequence joins TRBV10-3 and TRBJ1-1; possible D gene TRBD1, 6 bases. The CDR3 consists of 13 residues. Germline V gene sequence: CDR1 ENHRY, CDR2 SYGVKD. V was pared by 4 bases and J by 11 bases, with 17 bases between. CDR3 region: CAISGITGLDAFF. CDR3 nucleotide sequence: TGTGCCATCAGTGGGATTACAGGGCTAGACGCTTTCTTT.

This clone was seen a few times. V usage is TRBV7-9 and J usage is TRBJ2-7, with D unclear. The CDR3 spans 12 residues. V shed 0 bases and J shed 5 bases, with 5 bases lying between them. Germline V gene sequence: CDR1 SEHNR, CDR2 FQNEAQ (reference sequence). For the CDR3, the DNA is TGTGCCAGCAGCTTAGCCCCCGACGAGCAGTACTTC. It encodes CASSLAPDEQYF.

The chain combines TRBV7-9 with TRBJ2-7; 7 nucleotides line up with TRBD1. Germline CDR1 SEHNR, CDR2 FQNEAQ (reference sequence). The CDR3 has 15 amino acids. The junction had 7 bases not matched to a gene; V was cut back by 3 bases and J by 2 bases. The CDR3 nucleotides read TGTGCCAGCAGCTTGGGACAGCAAAGCCCCTACGAGCAGTACTTC. This sequence encodes CASSLGQQSPYEQYF.

CDR3 in amino acids: CAISTEGNYGYTF. The CDR3 DNA reads TGTGCCATCAGTACAGAGGGGAACTATGGCTACACCTTC. J is TRBJ1-2 and V is TRBV10-3, with D perhaps matching TRBD1 (5 bases). Germline V gene lookup returns CDR1 ENHRY and CDR2 SYGVKD. The CDR3 loop spans 13 amino acids. The germline V and J ends were trimmed by 5 bases and 2 bases, with 9 bases remaining between them.

The rearrangement uses TRBV27 and TRBJ2-4; D is ambiguous. In germline, CDR1 is MNHEY, CDR2 SMNVEV (reference sequence). The CDR3 totals 15 residues. V was shortened by 8 bases and J by 3 bases, with 17 bases between the two germline ends. Written as DNA, the CDR3 is TGTGCCAGCGGGATAGCCTCGTATGGCAAAAACATTCAGTACTTC. It encodes CASGIASYGKNIQYF.

The chain carries TRBV4-1 and TRBJ2-5; perhaps D is TRBD1 or TRBD2 (6 bases each). Trimming cost V 0 bases and J 4 bases, with 24 bases left between them. Germline CDR1 reads MGHRA; CDR2 reads YSYEKL. The CDR3 consists of 19 residues. DNA for the CDR3: TGCGCCAGCAGCCAAGAAGGCGATTGGCCCAAGAGGGGGGCAGAGACCCAGTACTTC. Encoded protein: CASSQEGDWPKRGAETQYF.

This clone was picked up one time. The V gene is TRBV9, the J gene TRBJ1-2, with 8 bases aligning to TRBD1. The CDR3 extends over 14 amino acids. With 5 bases clipped from V and 8 bases from J, the junction kept 11 bases outside the gene matches. CDR1 SGDLS and CDR2 YYNGEE come from the germline V gene. The CDR3 nucleotides read TGTGCCAGCAGGGGCGGTAGGACAGGGCTAGGCTACACCTTC. Amino acids: CASRGGRTGLGYTF.

This clone has a handful of counts. This sample also contains other DNA sequences that code for the same CDR3. The chain uses TRBV7-9 and TRBJ1-5; the D is unclear. The length of the CDR3 is 12 residues. Per germline, CDR1 SEHNR and CDR2 FQNEAQ (reference sequence). Trimming stripped 4 bases from V and 6 bases from J, with 7 bases between. The CDR3: CASSSGGQPQHF. The CDR3 region has the DNA TGTGCCAGCAGCTCGGGCGGTCAGCCCCAGCATTTT.

The rearrangement joins TRBV4-1 to TRBJ1-2; 7 bases align to TRBD1. Per the germline V gene, CDR1 is MGHRA and CDR2 is YSYEKL. CDR3 length: 17 residues. V shed 1 base, J shed 2 bases, and the junction held 10 bases outside the gene matches. CDR3 loop: CASSQVVRGDRNYGYTF. For the CDR3, the DNA is TGCGCCAGCAGCCAAGTGGTTCGTGGGGACAGAAACTATGGCTACACCTTC.

The chain uses TRBV2 and TRBJ2-5; 11 nucleotides match TRBD2. Germline V gene lookup returns CDR1 SNHLY and CDR2 FYNNEI. With V trimmed by 4 bases and J by 0 bases, 7 bases remained unmatched. The CDR3 contains 17 residues. The CDR3 DNA is TGTGCCAGCAGTGGGGCAGATAGCGGGGGGGACCAAGAGACCCAGTACTTC. This gives the protein CASSGADSGGDQETQYF.

The V call is TRBV9, the J call TRBJ2-1; 9 nucleotides agree with TRBD1. Germline lookup yields CDR1 SGDLS and CDR2 YYNGEE. The CDR3 runs to 15 residues. After removal of 2 bases from V and 6 bases from J, the junction contained 6 bases not matched to a gene. As DNA, the CDR3 is TGTGCCAGCAGCGTGCCACAGGGGGCGGTCAATGAGCAGTTCTTC. Its protein is CASSVPQGAVNEQFF. Drawing the rest from reference TRBV9 and TRBJ2-1, the complete variable domain is DSGVTQTPKHLITATGQRVTLRCSPRSGDLSVYWYQQSLDQGLQFLIQYYNGEERAKGNILERFSAQQFPDLHSELNLSSLELGDSALYFCASSVPQGAVNEQFFGPGTRLTVL.

The genes are TRBV11-2 and TRBJ1-3; D gene ambiguous. V was clipped by 3 bases and J by 0 bases, with 9 bases between them. The V gene's germline CDR1 is SGHAT and CDR2 FQNNGV. CDR3 length: 15 amino acids. Here the CDR3 DNA reads TGTGCCAGCAGCTTGCCTGGATACTCTGGAAACACCATATATTTT. Its protein is CASSLPGYSGNTIYF.

The chain has TRBV5-6 and TRBJ2-1; TRBD2 matches at 15 bases. CDR1 SGHDT and CDR2 YYEEEE come from the germline V gene. The CDR3 is 14 residues long. J gave up 7 bases and V 6 bases, and 2 bases lay outside the gene matches. CDR3 nucleotide sequence: TGTGCCAGCATGGGACTAGCGGGAGGAAATGAGCAGTTCTTC. The encoded protein is CASMGLAGGNEQFF.

The V call is TRBV4-1, the J call TRBJ1-4, with TRBD1 as a possible D gene (6 bases). V was clipped by 6 bases and J by 2 bases, with 10 bases between them. The CDR3 is made up of 14 amino acids. Germline CDR1 is MGHRA and CDR2 is YSYEKL. The CDR3 DNA is TGCGCCAGCAGTCCAGGGGCCACTAATGAAAAACTGTTTTTT. It specifies CASSPGATNEKLFF.

This chain uses TRBV30 with TRBJ1-1, with a tentative D call TRBD1 (6 bases). The CDR3 has 13 residues. V was trimmed by 1 base and J by 6 bases, leaving 12 bases between them. CDR1 and CDR2 from the germline V gene are GTSNPN and SVGIG (reference sequence). The CDR3, as DNA: TGTGCCTGGAGTGCACAGGGTAAATCTGAAGCTTTCTTT. The encoded protein is CAWSAQGKSEAFF.

The chain is built from TRBV5-5 and TRBJ2-7, with 7 bases that match TRBD1. The CDR3 extends over 16 amino acids. V was clipped by 0 bases and J by 3 bases; unmatched bases: 9. The germline V gene has CDR1 SGHKS and CDR2 YYEKEE (reference sequence). CDR3 DNA: TGTGCCAGCAGCTTGGGGCGACAGGGTAGGCGCTACGAGCAGTACTTC. Amino acid sequence: CASSLGRQGRRYEQYF. Variable domain in full (rest from reference TRBV5-5 and TRBJ2-7): DAGVTQSPTHLIKTRGQQVTLRCSPISGHKSVSWYQQVLGQGPQFIFQYYEKEERGRGNFPDRFSARQFPNYSSELNVNALLLGDSALYLCASSLGRQGRRYEQYFGPGTRLTVT.

This chain connects TRBV29-1 to TRBJ1-1; D unresolved. The CDR3 covers 12 residues. Germline V gives CDR1 SQVTM, CDR2 ANQGSEA. V lost 4 bases to trimming and J lost 3 bases, with 9 bases between them. CDR3 in DNA: TGCAGCGTTGCACGGAGTGACACTGAAGCTTTCTTT. This gives the protein CSVARSDTEAFF.

The chain is built from TRBV9 and TRBJ1-2; D unresolved. Between the trimmed V and J ends, which lost 0 bases and 4 bases, there was a span of 13 bases. The CDR3 has 15 residues. The germline gives CDR1 SGDLS, CDR2 YYNGEE. For the CDR3, the DNA is TGTGCCAGCAGCGTAGGGCAGGAACTGCTCTATGGCTACACCTTC. Its protein product is CASSVGQELLYGYTF.

The sample holds a few counts of this clone. The chain joins TRBV7-9 to TRBJ2-1, with 7 bases matching TRBD2. Germline-derived CDR1 and CDR2 are SEHNR and FQNEAQ (reference sequence). This CDR3 comprises 14 residues. The CDR3 reads CGSKRSSGYNEQFF. DNA for the CDR3: TGTGGTTCTAAGAGGTCTAGCGGATACAATGAGCAGTTCTTC.

The chain links TRBV2 to TRBJ1-5, with 7 nucleotides matching TRBD1. J was trimmed by 5 bases and V by 6 bases; bases with no gene match: 4. The CDR3 consists of 13 residues. CDR1 is SNHLY and CDR2 is FYNNEI in the germline V gene. The CDR3 DNA reads as TGTGCCAGCAGCACCCAGGGGGATCAGCCCCAGCATTTT. It specifies CASSTQGDQPQHF.

V gene TRBV15 combines with J gene TRBJ2-7; 11 bases map to TRBD2. Germline lookup yields CDR1 LNHNV and CDR2 YYDKDF (reference sequence). The V and J ends lost 2 bases and 6 bases, in that order; junction bases with no gene match: 6. The CDR3 spans 15 residues. The CDR3 protein is CATSRQLAGGSEQYF. Here the CDR3 DNA reads TGTGCCACCAGCAGACAGTTAGCGGGAGGGTCCGAGCAGTACTTC. The full variable domain, with the rest looked up from reference TRBV15 and TRBJ2-7, is DAMVIQNPRYQVTQFGKPVTLSCSQTLNHNVMYWYQQKSSQAPKLLFHYYDKDFNNEADTPDNFQSRRPNTSFCFLDIRSPGLGDTAMYLCATSRQLAGGSEQYFGPGTRLTVT.

This chain connects TRBV2 to TRBJ1-2, with a tentative D call TRBD1 (5 bases). Germline V lookup: CDR1 SNHLY, CDR2 FYNNEI. There are 14 residues in the CDR3. Trimming took off 4 bases at V and 4 bases at J, with 13 bases between the two ends. The CDR3 DNA reads TGTGCCAGCAGTGGCCAGGGAGAAGTCTATGGCTACACCTTC. Translated: CASSGQGEVYGYTF.

The chain joins TRBV6-5 to TRBJ2-6; D unclear. CDR3 size: 14 residues. Germline V gene lookup returns CDR1 MNHEY and CDR2 SVGAGI. V dropped 6 bases and J dropped 0 bases, with 6 bases sitting between them. CDR3 sequence reads: CASRVYSGANVLTF. The CDR3 DNA is TGTGCCAGCAGAGTATACTCTGGGGCCAACGTCCTGACTTTC.

This chain joins TRBV5-4 and TRBJ2-2, with 8 bases that match TRBD2. There are 15 residues in the CDR3. V lost 3 bases, J lost 4 bases, and 5 bases stayed unmatched. In germline, CDR1 is SGHNT, CDR2 YYREEE (reference sequence). CDR3 sequence reads: CASSSGLAGTGELFF. The CDR3 bases are TGTGCCAGCAGCTCCGGACTAGCAGGCACCGGGGAGCTGTTTTTT.

The chain combines TRBV2 with TRBJ2-5; no firm D call. Trimming took off 3 bases at V and 0 bases at J, with 8 bases between the two ends. Germline loops: CDR1 SNHLY, CDR2 FYNNEI. This CDR3 region has 14 residues. The CDR3 loop reads CASSEPDHQETQYF. For the CDR3, the DNA is TGTGCCAGCAGTGAGCCAGACCACCAAGAGACCCAGTACTTC. Full variable domain (outside the CDR3, taken from reference TRBV2 and TRBJ2-5): EPEVTQTPSHQVTQMGQEVILRCVPISNHLYFYWYRQILGQKVEFLVSFYNNEISEKSEIFDDQFSVERPDGSNFTLKIRSTKLEDSAMYFCASSEPDHQETQYFGPGTRLLVL.

This chain uses TRBV19 with TRBJ1-5; no reliable D call. CDR1 LNHDA and CDR2 SQIVND come from the germline V gene (reference sequence). V was pared by 5 bases and J by 2 bases, with 10 bases between. This CDR3 spans 14 amino acids. The CDR3 region has the DNA TGTGCCAGTAGTCCGACGGTTGGCAATCAGCCCCAGCATTTT. Protein sequence: CASSPTVGNQPQHF.

The chain recombines TRBV5-4 with TRBJ2-3; 10 bases fit TRBD1. The germline gives CDR1 SGHNT, CDR2 YYREEE (reference sequence). V shed 1 base, J shed 2 bases, and the junction held 4 bases outside the gene matches. The CDR3 consists of 16 residues. CDR3 DNA: TGTGCCAGCAGCTTGCGGACAGGGGGACCCACAGATACGCAGTATTTT. Translating it yields CASSLRTGGPTDTQYF.